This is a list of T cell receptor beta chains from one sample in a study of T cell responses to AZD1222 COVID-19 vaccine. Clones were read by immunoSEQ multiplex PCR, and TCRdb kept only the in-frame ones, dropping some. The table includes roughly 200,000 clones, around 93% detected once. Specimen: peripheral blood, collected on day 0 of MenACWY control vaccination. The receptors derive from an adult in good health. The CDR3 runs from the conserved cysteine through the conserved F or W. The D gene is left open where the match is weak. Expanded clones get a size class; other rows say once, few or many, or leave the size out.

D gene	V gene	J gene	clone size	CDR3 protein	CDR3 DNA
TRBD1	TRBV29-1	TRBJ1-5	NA	CSVASGTAGNQPQHF	TGCAGCGTGGCGTCCGGGACAGCAGGCAATCAGCCCCAGCATTTT
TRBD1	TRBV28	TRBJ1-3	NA	CASSLAAGGSSGNTIYF	TGTGCCAGCAGTTTAGCGGCAGGGGGAAGCTCTGGAAACACCATATATTTT
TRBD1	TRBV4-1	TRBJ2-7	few	CASSRFDRGTYEQYF	TGCGCCAGCAGCCGGTTCGACAGGGGCACGTACGAGCAGTACTTC
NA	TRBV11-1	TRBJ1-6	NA	CASSLAGYYNSPLHF	TGTGCCAGCAGCTTGGCGGGATACTATAATTCACCCCTCCACTTT
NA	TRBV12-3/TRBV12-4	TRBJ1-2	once	CASSLKTREGYTF	TGTGCCAGCAGTTTAAAAACGAGGGAGGGCTACACCTTC
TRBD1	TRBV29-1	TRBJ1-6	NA	CSAGTGYNSPLHF	TGCAGCGCCGGGACAGGGTATAATTCACCCCTCCACTTT
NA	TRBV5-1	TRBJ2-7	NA	CASSLQGSYEQYF	TGCGCCAGCAGCTTACAGGGTTCCTACGAGCAGTACTTC
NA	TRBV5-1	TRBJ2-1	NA	CASSLIWGSYNEQFF	TGCGCCAGCAGCTTGATTTGGGGGTCCTACAATGAGCAGTTCTTC
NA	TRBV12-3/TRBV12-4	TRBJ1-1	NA	CASTQSAFTEAFF	TGTGCCAGCACCCAGTCGGCGTTCACTGAAGCTTTCTTT
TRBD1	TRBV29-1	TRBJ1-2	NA	CSVPGQTNYGYTF	TGCAGCGTCCCGGGACAGACTAACTATGGCTACACCTTC
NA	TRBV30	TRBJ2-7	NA	CAWSTGMPYEQYF	TGTGCCTGGAGTACTGGGATGCCCTACGAGCAGTACTTC
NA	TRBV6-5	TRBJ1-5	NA	CASQVLNQPQHF	TGTGCCAGCCAGGTCCTTAATCAGCCCCAGCATTTT
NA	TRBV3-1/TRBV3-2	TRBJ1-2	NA	CASSQDLGRLGGYTF	TGTGCCAGCAGCCAAGATTTAGGGAGGCTGGGTGGCTACACCTTC
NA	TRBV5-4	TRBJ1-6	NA	CASSLEGLPNSPLHF	TGTGCCAGCAGCTTGGAGGGACTCCCGAATTCACCCCTCCACTTT
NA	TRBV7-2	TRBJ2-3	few	CASSFFGVGTDTQYF	TGTGCCAGCAGCTTTTTCGGAGTAGGCACAGATACGCAGTATTTT
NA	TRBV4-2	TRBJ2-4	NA	CASSQDTSGGLVYIQYF	TGTGCCAGCAGCCAAGATACCTCGGGGGGCTTGGTATACATTCAGTACTTC
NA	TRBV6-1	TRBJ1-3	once	CASSVHRAVSGNTIYF	TGTGCCAGCAGTGTACACCGGGCCGTCTCTGGAAACACCATATATTTT
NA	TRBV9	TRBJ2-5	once	CASSEGVAGAPETQYF	TGTGCCAGCAGCGAGGGGGTGGCGGGCGCCCCCGAGACCCAGTACTTC
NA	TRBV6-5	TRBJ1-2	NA	CASSYSGSYGYTF	TGTGCCAGCAGTTACTCGGGCAGCTATGGCTACACCTTC
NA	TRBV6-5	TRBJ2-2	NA	CASSPGTLMAGELFF	TGTGCCAGCAGTCCAGGGACATTGATGGCCGGGGAGCTGTTTTTT
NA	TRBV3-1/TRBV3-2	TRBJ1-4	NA	CASSQRGSGEKLFF	TGTGCCAGCAGCCAACGGGGGAGTGGAGAAAAACTGTTTTTT
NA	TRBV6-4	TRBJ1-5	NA	CASSARRGQPQHF	TGTGCCAGCAGTGCCCGTCGAGGGCAGCCCCAGCATTTT
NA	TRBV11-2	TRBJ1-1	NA	CASSLPGMPGGAFF	TGTGCCAGCAGCTTACCCGGGATGCCCGGAGGGGCTTTCTTT
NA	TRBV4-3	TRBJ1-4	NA	CASSQELGLMGEKLFF	TGCGCCAGCAGCCAAGAGCTCGGCCTTATGGGTGAAAAACTGTTTTTT
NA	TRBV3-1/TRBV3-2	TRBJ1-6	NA	CASSQRGFSPLHF	TGTGCCAGCAGCCAACGGGGGTTTTCACCCCTCCACTTT
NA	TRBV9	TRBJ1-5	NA	CASSVGGMNQPQHF	TGTGCCAGCAGCGTAGGTGGGATGAATCAGCCCCAGCATTTT
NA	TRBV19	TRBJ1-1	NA	CASSDARGIRRHGEAFF	TGTGCCAGTAGTGACGCCAGGGGAATTCGGCGGCACGGTGAAGCTTTCTTT
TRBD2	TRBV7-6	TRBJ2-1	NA	CASSPLSSGGAGEQFF	TGTGCCAGCAGCCCTCTTTCTAGCGGGGGGGCTGGTGAGCAGTTCTTC
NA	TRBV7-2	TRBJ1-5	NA	CASSLGQYQPQHF	TGTGCCAGCAGCTTAGGGCAGTATCAGCCCCAGCATTTT
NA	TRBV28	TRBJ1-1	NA	CASRAFGGTEAFF	TGTGCCAGCAGAGCCTTCGGAGGCACTGAAGCTTTCTTT
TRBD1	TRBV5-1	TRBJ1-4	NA	CASRLSGQANEKLFF	TGCGCCAGCCGATTGTCGGGACAGGCAAATGAAAAACTGTTTTTT
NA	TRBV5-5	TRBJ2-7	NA	CASSLGDGLREQYF	TGTGCCAGCAGCCTAGGGGATGGGCTCCGCGAGCAGTACTTC
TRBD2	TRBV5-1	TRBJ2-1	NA	CASSPLTSGSSYNEQFF	TGCGCCAGCAGCCCCCTGACTAGCGGATCATCCTACAATGAGCAGTTCTTC
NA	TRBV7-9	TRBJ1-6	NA	CASSPWVGSGSPLHF	TGTGCCAGCAGCCCTTGGGTAGGGAGCGGTTCACCCCTCCACTTT
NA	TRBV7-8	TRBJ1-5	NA	CASSVQGRDQPQHF	TGTGCCAGCAGCGTACAGGGAAGGGATCAGCCCCAGCATTTT
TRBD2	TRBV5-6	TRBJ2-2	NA	CASSFRAGGTTTGELFF	TGTGCCAGCAGCTTTCGGGCGGGGGGAACAACGACCGGGGAGCTGTTTTTT
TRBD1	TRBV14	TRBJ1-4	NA	CASSHLPGGVKLFF	TGTGCCAGCAGCCACCTACCAGGGGGCGTAAAACTGTTTTTT
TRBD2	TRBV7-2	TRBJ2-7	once	CASSFQAGAVSYEQYF	TGTGCCAGCAGCTTTCAAGCGGGGGCCGTCTCCTACGAGCAGTACTTC
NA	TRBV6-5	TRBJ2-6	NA	CASSPRGSGANVLTF	TGTGCCAGCAGTCCCAGGGGATCTGGGGCCAACGTCCTGACTTTC
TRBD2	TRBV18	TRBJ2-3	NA	CASSPPVGSGGKSNTQYF	TGTGCCAGCTCACCACCTGTCGGTAGCGGGGGGAAATCTAATACGCAGTATTTT
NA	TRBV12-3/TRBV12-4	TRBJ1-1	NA	CASRPQGFTEAFF	TGTGCCAGCAGACCCCAAGGGTTCACTGAAGCTTTCTTT
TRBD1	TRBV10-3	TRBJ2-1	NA	CAISEPFRDRGDNEQFF	TGTGCCATCAGTGAGCCCTTCCGGGACAGGGGCGACAATGAGCAGTTCTTC
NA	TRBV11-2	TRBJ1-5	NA	CASSLGINSNQPQHF	TGTGCCAGCAGCTTGGGGATCAATAGCAATCAGCCCCAGCATTTT
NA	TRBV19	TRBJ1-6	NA	CASSITDLPNSPLHF	TGTGCCAGTAGTATTACGGACTTACCCAATTCACCCCTCCACTTT
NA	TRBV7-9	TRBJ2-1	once	CANTISRARNNEQFF	TGTGCCAACACGATCTCGCGGGCCAGAAACAATGAGCAGTTCTTC
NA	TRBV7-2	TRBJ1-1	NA	CASSLRQLTEAFF	TGTGCCAGCAGCTTAAGACAGCTAACTGAAGCTTTCTTT
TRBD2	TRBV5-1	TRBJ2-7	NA	CASSLMSGDRYEQYF	TGCGCCAGCAGCTTGATGAGCGGGGACCGATACGAGCAGTACTTC
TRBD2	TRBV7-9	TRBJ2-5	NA	CASSLERFAAGGETQYF	TGTGCCAGCAGCTTAGAACGATTTGCTGCGGGGGGGGAGACCCAGTACTTC
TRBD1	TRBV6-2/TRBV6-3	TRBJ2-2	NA	CASSSGQGDTGELFF	TGTGCCAGCAGTTCCGGACAGGGTGACACCGGGGAGCTGTTTTTT
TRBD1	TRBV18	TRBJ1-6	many	CASSPPGGLRGSSPLHF	TGTGCCAGCTCACCACCAGGGGGCTTAAGGGGCAGCTCACCCCTCCACTTT
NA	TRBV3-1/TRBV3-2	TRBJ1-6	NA	CASSQQRDNSPLHF	TGTGCCAGCAGCCAACAGAGGGATAATTCACCCCTCCACTTT
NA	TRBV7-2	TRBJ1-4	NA	CASSISQGKNEKLFF	TGTGCCAGCAGCATAAGCCAGGGGAAGAATGAAAAACTGTTTTTT
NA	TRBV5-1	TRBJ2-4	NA	CASSPSTGSLAKNIQYF	TGCGCCAGCAGCCCGTCGACAGGCTCTTTAGCCAAAAACATTCAGTACTTC